Detailed here is one TCR beta chain. The trim removed 3 bases at V and 2 bases at J, leaving 3 bases unmatched. The CDR3 covers 14 residues. From germline, CDR1 is DFQATT and CDR2 SNEGSKA (reference sequence). This entry comes from a study of blood T cell repertoires in COVID-19. Study at large: Acute and convalescent COVID-19 specimens originated in the United States, Italy and Spain.

Assay: immunoSEQ multiplex PCR; the TCRdb copy retains only in-frame clones and omits some. The sample contains about 170,000 clones, more than 70% of which appear only once. The source is a man aged 50-59 years who had recovered from COVID-19. Material for sequencing was peripheral blood. The chain uses TRBV20-1 and TRBJ2-3; TRBD2 agrees at 9 bases. CDR3 in amino acids: CSASAGGDTDTQYF. The CDR3 DNA reads TGCAGTGCTAGTGCGGGGGGGGACACAGATACGCAGTATTTT.